The clone carrying this T cell receptor (beta chain) was seen just once. This sample was included in a study of blood T cell repertoires in COVID-19. Looked up from germline, CDR1 is SGHRS and CDR2 is YFSETQ. CDR3 length: 14 residues. V was clipped by 0 bases and J by 7 bases, with 13 bases between them. The table came from immunoSEQ multiplex PCR; TCRdb's copy has only in-frame clones and leaves some out. The data show about 140,000 clones, 88% seen once. The TCR originated in a woman in her sixties or seventies with acute or convalescent COVID-19. This chain links TRBV5-1 with TRBJ1-1, with a weak D call TRBD1 (5 bases). Sequences were obtained from peripheral blood. CDR3 bases: TGCGCCAGCAGCTTGGCGGGGACGGGGGTTGAAGCTTTCTTT. Translation: CASSLAGTGVEAFF.